This T cell receptor (beta chain) derives from a study of T cell repertoires in cytomegalovirus infection. This clonotype was seen only a few times. Antigen specificity is unknown. V lost 5 bases to trimming and J lost 3 bases; unmatched junction nucleotides: 9. The CDR3 length is 16 residues. TCRdb reanalysed the reads using MiXCR and keeps one entry per CDR3 protein. The sample has fewer than 1,000,000 distinct CDR3 sequences; less than 35% are singletons. The source was cultured CD8+ T cells from PBMCs, collected from culture after CMV antigen stimulation. The TCR was taken from a human donor in good health (CMV status not recorded). Some clones in this sample may be carry-over from other donors' samples. The chain has TRBV12-3 or TRBV12-4 and TRBJ2-7, with TRBD1 matching over 11 bases. The CDR3 spells CASSPSRDRGVYEQYF. The CDR3 region has the DNA TGTGCCAGCAGTCCGTCCCGGGACAGGGGGGTCTACGAGCAGTACTTC.